This entry lists 14 T cell receptor beta chains sequenced from one sample in a study of beta chain features in type 1 diabetes. These receptors have no known antigen. Regarding the study as a whole: Type 1 diabetes patients showed a moderate but significant shortening of TCRB CDR3s in all four CD4+ subsets.

All of the isolated RNA was reverse transcribed, so expressed TCRB transcripts were sequenced. The assay was immunoSEQ multiplex PCR, and TCRdb's table has in-frame clones only and misses some. The repertoire holds hundreds of thousands of clones, with approximately 16% as singletons. The sequenced sample consisted of naive CD4+ T cells from blood. Receptors were obtained from a man between 18 and 29 years old with type 1 diabetes.

Only a few counts were recorded for this clone. The genes are TRBV18 and TRBJ1-4; no firm D call. Germline assignment: CDR1 KGHSH and CDR2 LQKENI. There are 17 residues in the CDR3. V dropped 8 bases and J dropped 0 bases, with 19 bases sitting between them. In DNA form, the CDR3 reads TGTGCCAGCATACCCACGGTCCTCACCGCAACTAATGAAAAACTGTTTTTT. Translating gives CASIPTVLTATNEKLFF.

This clone was counted between two and nine times. The chain carries TRBV10-1 and TRBJ1-4; no definite D call. The CDR3 sequence is 15 residues long. Germline assignment: CDR1 WNHNN and CDR2 SYGVQD (reference sequence). Trimming removed 3 bases at V and 7 bases at J, with 15 bases between. Here the CDR3 reads CASSEGTSGSEKLFF. The CDR3 DNA sequence: TGCGCCAGCAGTGAAGGAACTTCCGGGAGTGAAAAACTGTTTTTT.

The chain recombines TRBV30 with TRBJ1-2; D is perhaps TRBD1 (5 bases). V was cut by 5 bases and J by 2 bases, with 12 bases left in between. The germline gives CDR1 GTSNPN, CDR2 SVGIG (reference sequence). This CDR3 comprises 13 residues. CDR3: CAWVGGENYGYTF. CDR3 bases: TGTGCCTGGGTCGGAGGGGAGAACTATGGCTACACCTTC.

This clone has just a few counts. This chain uses TRBV18 with TRBJ2-7; TRBD1 matches at 7 bases. This CDR3 has 14 residues. The junction had 4 bases not matched to a gene; V was cut back by 2 bases and J by 3 bases. Germline CDR1 reads KGHSH; CDR2 reads LQKENI. CDR3 protein: CASSPDRVDYEQYF. The CDR3 DNA reads as TGTGCCAGCTCACCAGACAGGGTCGACTACGAGCAGTACTTC.

This clone was seen only a few times. This sequence joins TRBV4-3 and TRBJ2-2, with D uncertain. This CDR3 has 18 amino acids. V shed 0 bases and J shed 5 bases, with 19 bases lying between them. In germline, CDR1 is LGHNA, CDR2 YSLEER. Here the CDR3 reads CASSQDSRQAILTGELFF. The CDR3 DNA reads as TGCGCCAGCAGCCAAGATTCCCGTCAGGCCATCCTAACCGGGGAGCTGTTTTTT.

This clone has a handful of counts. This sequence joins TRBV29-1 and TRBJ1-4; possible D gene TRBD1, 5 bases. The length of the CDR3 is 14 residues. The germline V and J ends were trimmed by 6 bases and 7 bases, with 18 bases remaining between them. In germline, CDR1 is SQVTM, CDR2 ANQGSEA. The CDR3: CSVARTVGGEKLFF. The CDR3 DNA reads as TGCAGCGTCGCCAGGACGGTCGGGGGTGAAAAACTGTTTTTT.

The rearrangement uses TRBV10-2 and TRBJ1-1; D gene ambiguous. CDR1 and CDR2 (germline): WSHSY, SAAADI. The V and J ends lost 5 bases and 0 bases respectively, with 16 bases between them. The CDR3 runs 16 residues. CDR3 bases: TGCGCCAGCAGTCATTATGGCGGCAGTGTGAACACTGAAGCTTTCTTT. The encoded protein is CASSHYGGSVNTEAFF.

V usage is TRBV25-1 and J usage is TRBJ2-5; tentative D call: TRBD1 (6 bases). Deletions cut 6 bases from V and 4 bases from J, with 12 bases between. Per germline, CDR1 MGHDK and CDR2 SYGVNS. This CDR3 has 13 amino acids. The CDR3 DNA reads as TGTGCCAGCAGCCCCCAGGGGTTAGAGACCCAGTACTTC. Its translation is CASSPQGLETQYF. Full variable domain (remainder filled in from reference TRBV25-1 and TRBJ2-5): EADIYQTPRYLVIGTGKKITLECSQTMGHDKMYWYQQDPGMELHLIHYSYGVNSTEKGDLSSESTVSRIRTEHFPLTLESARPSHTSQYLCASSPQGLETQYFGPGTRLLVL.

The rearrangement links TRBV14 to TRBJ1-6; possible D gene TRBD1, 6 bases. Trimming shortened V by 4 bases and J by 6 bases, and 19 bases separated the two germline ends. There are 17 residues in the CDR3. CDR1 SGHDN and CDR2 FVKESK come from the germline V gene. This CDR3 reads CASSRLGRGRANSPLHF. The CDR3 region has the DNA TGTGCCAGCAGCCGGTTGGGGCGGGGGCGCGCTAATTCACCCCTCCACTTT.

J is TRBJ1-1 and V is TRBV23-1; 9 bases fit TRBD1. TRBV23-1 qualifies as an ORF whose function is uncertain. Trimming at V came to 2 bases and at J to 3 bases, leaving 19 bases not matched to a gene. The CDR3 spans 20 residues. CDR3 region: CASSQTLPPRDREGHTEAFF. CDR3 coding DNA: TGCGCCAGCAGTCAAACTCTTCCCCCCCGGGACAGGGAAGGACACACTGAAGCTTTCTTT.

This clone was seen more than once but under ten times. The rearrangement links TRBV2 to TRBJ1-5; TRBD1 matches at 7 bases. V gave up 0 bases and J gave up 7 bases; unmatched junction bases: 6. The CDR3 extends over 15 amino acids. Germline CDR1 reads SNHLY; CDR2 reads FYNNEI. The CDR3 DNA reads as TGTGCCAGCAGTGAAGCGCTTCCAGGGGGACAGCCCCAGCATTTT. Translated, it gives CASSEALPGGQPQHF.

This clone was detected only a few times. The chain is built from TRBV30 and TRBJ1-2; D is unclear. Between the trimmed V and J ends, which lost 0 bases and 8 bases, there was a span of 16 bases. CDR1 GTSNPN and CDR2 SVGIG come from the germline V gene (reference sequence). The CDR3 totals 14 residues. Here the CDR3 DNA reads TGTGCCTGGAGTGTACATGGCGGTGGTAGGGGCTACACCTTC. Translating gives CAWSVHGGGRGYTF.

The chain combines TRBV5-1 with TRBJ2-1, with 8 bases that match TRBD2. The CDR3 has 16 amino acids. Losses at the gene ends were 3 bases for V and 10 bases for J; bases not matched to a gene: 15. CDR1 SGHRS and CDR2 YFSETQ come from the germline V gene. CDR3 in DNA: TGCGCCAGCAGCTCGACAGGTCTGACTAGCGCGGTCGAGCAGTTCTTC. Translation gives CASSSTGLTSAVEQFF. Together with reference TRBV5-1 and TRBJ2-1, the CDR3 gives the full variable domain: KAGVTQTPRYLIKTRGQQVTLSCSPISGHRSVSWYQQTPGQGLQFLFEYFSETQRNKGNFPGRFSGRQFSNSRSEMNVSTLELGDSALYLCASSSTGLTSAVEQFFGPGTRLTVL.

A few counts support this clone. The J gene is TRBJ2-2, the V gene TRBV5-1; 14 bases align to TRBD2. CDR1 and CDR2 from the germline V gene are SGHRS and YFSETQ. The V gene end was trimmed by 5 bases and the J gene end by 4 bases; junction bases not matched to a gene: 4. The CDR3 length is 16 residues. Here the CDR3 DNA reads TGCGCCAGCAGGGTAGGACTAGCGGGAGGCACCGGGGAGCTGTTTTTT. Its protein product is CASRVGLAGGTGELFF.